This T cell receptor beta chain came from a study of vaccination and CD4 T cells after COVID-19. The V gene's germline CDR1 is MNHEY and CDR2 SMNVEV (reference sequence). The CDR3 has 14 residues. The germline V and J ends were trimmed by 2 bases and 1 base, with 8 bases remaining between them. In its sample, this clonotype was seen a few times. The antigen is not known. An Oncomine TCR Beta short-read assay was used to sequence the DNA from cultured CD4+ T cells. TCRdb passed the PCR reads through MiXCR, listing each CDR3 protein once. The table includes tens of thousands of distinct CDR3 sequences, around half detected once. Treatment here: roughly ten-day PBMC culture with coronavirus spike peptide pools or control peptides (ViraFEST assay). Days 3 and 7 saw half the medium swapped for fresh IL-2 medium.

Sequenced input: CD4+ T cells from blood, cultured in vitro. This chain connects TRBV27 to TRBJ1-1; the D is unclear. The TCR sequence derives from a human donor who had recovered from COVID-19. The CDR3 nucleotides read TGTGCCAGCAGTTTACGGTTGGGGAACACTGAAGCTTTCTTT. Its translation: CASSLRLGNTEAFF.